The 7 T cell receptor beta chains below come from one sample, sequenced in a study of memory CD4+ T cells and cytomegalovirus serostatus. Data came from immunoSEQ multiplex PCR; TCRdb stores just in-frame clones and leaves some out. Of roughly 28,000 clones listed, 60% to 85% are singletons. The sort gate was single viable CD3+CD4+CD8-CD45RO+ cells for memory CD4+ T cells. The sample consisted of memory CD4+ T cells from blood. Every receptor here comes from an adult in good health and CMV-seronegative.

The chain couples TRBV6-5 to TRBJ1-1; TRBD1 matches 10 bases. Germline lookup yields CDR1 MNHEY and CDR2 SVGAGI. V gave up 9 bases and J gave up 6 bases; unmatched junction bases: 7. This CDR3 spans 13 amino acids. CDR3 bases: TGTGCCAGTGGGACAGGGGCTATACCTGAAGCTTTCTTT. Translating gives CASGTGAIPEAFF.

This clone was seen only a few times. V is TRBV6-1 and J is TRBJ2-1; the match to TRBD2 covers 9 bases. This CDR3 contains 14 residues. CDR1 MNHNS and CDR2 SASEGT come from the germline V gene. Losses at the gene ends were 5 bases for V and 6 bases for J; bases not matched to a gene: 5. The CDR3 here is CASSPGTSFNEQFF. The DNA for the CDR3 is TGTGCCAGCAGTCCCGGGACTAGCTTCAATGAGCAGTTCTTC.

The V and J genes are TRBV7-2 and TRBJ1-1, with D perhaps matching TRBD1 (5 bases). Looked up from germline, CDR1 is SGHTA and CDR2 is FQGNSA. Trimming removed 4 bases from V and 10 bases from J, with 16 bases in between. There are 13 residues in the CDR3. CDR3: CASSSQGALGAFF. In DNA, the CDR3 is TGTGCCAGCAGCTCCCAGGGTGCTCTGGGAGCTTTCTTT.

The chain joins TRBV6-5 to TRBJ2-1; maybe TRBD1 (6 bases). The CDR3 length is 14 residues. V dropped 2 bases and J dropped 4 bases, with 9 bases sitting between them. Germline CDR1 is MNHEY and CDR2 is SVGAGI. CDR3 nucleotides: TGTGCCAGCAGTTACCAGGGACATTACAATGAGCAGTTCTTC. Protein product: CASSYQGHYNEQFF.

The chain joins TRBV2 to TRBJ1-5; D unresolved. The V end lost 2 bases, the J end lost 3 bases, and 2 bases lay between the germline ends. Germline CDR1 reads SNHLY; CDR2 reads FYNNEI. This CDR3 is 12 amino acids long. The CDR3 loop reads CASSEPNQPQHF. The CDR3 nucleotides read TGTGCCAGCAGTGAACCCAATCAGCCCCAGCATTTT.

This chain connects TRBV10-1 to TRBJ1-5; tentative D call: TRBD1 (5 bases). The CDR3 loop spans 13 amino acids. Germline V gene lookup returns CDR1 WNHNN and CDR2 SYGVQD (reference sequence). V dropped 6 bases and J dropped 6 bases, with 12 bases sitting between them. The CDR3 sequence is CASSAGNFQPQHF. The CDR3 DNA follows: TGCGCCAGCAGCGCAGGGAACTTTCAGCCCCAGCATTTT.

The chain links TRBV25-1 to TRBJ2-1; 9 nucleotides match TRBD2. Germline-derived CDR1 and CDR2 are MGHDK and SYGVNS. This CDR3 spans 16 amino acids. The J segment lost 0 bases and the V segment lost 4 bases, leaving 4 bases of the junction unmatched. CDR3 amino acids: CASSVLAGDSYNEQFF. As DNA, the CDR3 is TGTGCCAGCAGTGTTTTAGCGGGGGACTCCTACAATGAGCAGTTCTTC.